Below, 27 T cell receptor beta chains from the same sample are listed, as sequenced in a study of T-cell memory formation after mild COVID-19. Each CDR3 protein is one row after TCRdb ran MiXCR on the 5' RACE reads. The table has 250,000 or so distinct CDR3 sequences, around 17% seen once. Input material: PBMCs or a T cell subset sorted from them (not recorded which). Every receptor here comes from a man between 18 and 35 years old who had mild COVID-19 (a few samples of this study predate the infection). Cell type and time point are not known.

There are many counts of this clonotype. The chain is built from TRBV5-6 and TRBJ2-2; D unresolved. From germline, CDR1 is SGHDT and CDR2 YYEEEE. CDR3 length equals 12 residues. V dropped 1 base and J dropped 6 bases, with 4 bases sitting between them. CDR3 nucleotides: TGTGCCAGCAGCTTGTCCGCCGGGGAGCTGTTTTTT. Translation: CASSLSAGELFF.

The table lists this clonotype with a few counts. This rearrangement joins TRBV7-3 to TRBJ1-1, with TRBD1 as a possible D gene (6 bases). Trimming cost V 8 bases and J 4 bases, with 14 bases left between them. CDR3 length: 13 amino acids. Germline assignment: CDR1 SGHTA and CDR2 FQGTGA. CDR3 sequence reads: CASGRGSSTEAFF. The CDR3 bases are TGTGCCAGCGGCAGGGGTAGTAGCACTGAAGCTTTCTTT.

A few counts support this clonotype. V is TRBV12-3 or TRBV12-4 and J is TRBJ2-7; 9 bases map to TRBD1. V dropped 6 bases and J dropped 3; count of bases not matched to a gene: 9. The CDR3 loop spans 15 amino acids. CDR3 sequence (DNA): TGTGCCAGCAGCCCCGCCCGGACAGGGGTCTACGAGCAGTACTTC. It is translated as CASSPARTGVYEQYF.

This clonotype was recorded a few times. This chain uses TRBV11-3 with TRBJ2-3; possibly TRBD2 for D (5 bases). V shed 5 bases and J shed 4 bases, with 13 bases lying between them. The germline V gene encodes CDR1 SGHNT and CDR2 YENEEA. CDR3 length: 14 residues. The CDR3, as DNA: TGTGCCAGCAGCGAGGCTAGCTTCGCAGATACGCAGTATTTT. Its protein is CASSEASFADTQYF.

V usage is TRBV3-1 and J usage is TRBJ2-1; 7 positions match TRBD1. The J segment lost 8 bases and the V segment lost 0 bases, leaving 7 bases of the junction unmatched. CDR3 length: 15 residues. Germline CDR1 is LGHDT and CDR2 is YNNKEL (reference sequence). The CDR3 DNA is TGTGCCAGCAGCCAAGAATGGAACAGGGGCGATGAGCAGTTCTTC. It codes for CASSQEWNRGDEQFF.

This clonotype has more than one count but fewer than ten. The rearrangement links TRBV10-3 to TRBJ1-5, with D unresolved. Trimming left V 4 bases short and J 5 bases short, with 9 bases between. Germline V lookup: CDR1 ENHRY, CDR2 SYGVKD. This CDR3 has 13 amino acids. The CDR3 here is CAISGARDQPQHF. The CDR3 nucleotides read TGTGCCATCAGTGGGGCAAGAGATCAGCCCCAGCATTTT.

This clonotype has ten or more counts. The chain links TRBV7-6 to TRBJ2-2, with D possibly called TRBD1 or TRBD2 (6 bases each). The CDR3 has 13 residues. V lost 8 bases and J lost 6, with 13 bases in between. The V gene's germline CDR1 is SGHVS and CDR2 FNYEAQ. In DNA form, the CDR3 reads TGTGCCAGCGGGGGGCAAAACTCCGGGGAGCTGTTTTTT. It is translated as CASGGQNSGELFF.

A few counts support this clonotype. The chain joins TRBV7-2 to TRBJ1-5, with TRBD1 as a possible D gene (6 bases). The germline V and J ends were trimmed by 5 bases and 2 bases, with 10 bases remaining between them. The germline gives CDR1 SGHTA, CDR2 FQGNSA. The CDR3 loop spans 14 amino acids. The CDR3 region has the DNA TGTGCCAGCAGCAAGGGGGTTGGCAATCAGCCCCAGCATTTT. Translated: CASSKGVGNQPQHF.

V is TRBV9 and J is TRBJ1-2, with 8 bases lining up with TRBD1. CDR1 and CDR2 (germline): SGDLS, YYNGEE. CDR3 length equals 12 residues. V gave up 3 bases and J gave up 13 bases; unmatched junction bases: 8. The CDR3 sequence: CASSASDRAATF. For the CDR3, the DNA is TGTGCCAGCAGCGCATCGGACAGGGCCGCCACCTTC. The full variable domain, with the rest looked up from reference TRBV9 and TRBJ1-2, is DSGVTQTPKHLITATGQRVTLRCSPRSGDLSVYWYQQSLDQGLQFLIQYYNGEERAKGNILERFSAQQFPDLHSELNLSSLELGDSALYFCASSASDRAATFGSGTRLTVV.

V and J are TRBV10-3 and TRBJ2-7; no clear D gene. This CDR3 is built from 14 residues. Trimming took off 0 bases at V and 6 bases at J, with 12 bases between the two ends. Germline loops: CDR1 ENHRY, CDR2 SYGVKD. CDR3 DNA: TGTGCCATCAGTGAGTCAGGATTTTCGGGCGAGCAGTACGTC. Its protein product is CAISESGFSGEQYV.

This clonotype appeared many times. The CDR3 nucleotides are TGTGCCAGCAGCCCCGTGACAGGGCGTACCTACGAGCAGTACTTC. Translated, it gives CASSPVTGRTYEQYF. The V call is TRBV7-6, the J call TRBJ2-7; 7 bases align to TRBD1. V lost 5 bases, J lost 2 bases, and 9 bases stayed unmatched. This CDR3 region has 15 residues. The germline V gene has CDR1 SGHVS and CDR2 FNYEAQ.

This sequence joins TRBV5-1 and TRBJ2-1; D gene unclear. Near its end, the DNA agrees better with TRBJ2-7, so the J call may be wrong. CDR1 is SGHRS and CDR2 is YFSETQ in the germline V gene. This CDR3 is 14 amino acids long. The CDR3 sequence: CASSFYGSYNEQYF. The CDR3 coding sequence is TGCGCCAGCAGCTTCTACGGATCCTACAATGAGCAGTACTTC.

The gene calls are TRBV28 and TRBJ2-3; 8 bases map to TRBD2. The V and J ends lost 7 bases and 5 bases, in that order; junction bases with no gene match: 8. This CDR3 contains 14 residues. Germline-derived CDR1 and CDR2 are MDHEN and SYDVKM. CDR3 in amino acids: CASTGTRQLDTQYF. Here the CDR3 DNA reads TGTGCCAGCACCGGGACTAGACAATTAGATACGCAGTATTTT.

This chain connects TRBV20-1 to TRBJ2-7; D gene uncertain. V was pared by 5 bases and J by 4 bases, with 15 bases between. The CDR3 sequence is 13 residues long. Germline CDR1 is DFQATT and CDR2 is SNEGSKA (reference sequence). The CDR3 DNA reads TGCAGTGCTGGGCGAGACACCACGTACGAGCAGTACTTC. This encodes CSAGRDTTYEQYF.

The J gene is TRBJ1-3, the V gene TRBV2; D unresolved. Trimming took 5 bases from V and 0 from J, leaving 14 bases between them. This CDR3 spans 16 amino acids. Germline-derived CDR1 and CDR2 are SNHLY and FYNNEI. This CDR3 reads CASSILRIYSGNTIYF. The CDR3, as DNA: TGTGCCAGCAGTATCCTACGGATATACTCTGGAAACACCATATATTTT.

This sequence joins TRBV6-1 and TRBJ1-1; D gene ambiguous. V shed 6 bases and J shed 6 bases, with 14 bases lying between them. Germline CDR1 is MNHNS and CDR2 is SASEGT. There are 13 residues in the CDR3. CDR3 sequence (DNA): TGTGCCAGCAGCGCCACCCGGGCATCTGAAGCTTTCTTT. This codes for CASSATRASEAFF.

The rearrangement joins TRBV6-5 to TRBJ2-5, with 7 bases aligning to TRBD1. The V segment lost 6 bases and the J segment 3 bases; nucleotides outside the gene matches: 4. CDR3 length: 13 amino acids. Germline CDR1 and CDR2: MNHEY and SVGAGI. The CDR3 protein is CASRYTGEETQYF. The CDR3 region has the DNA TGTGCCAGCAGGTACACAGGGGAAGAGACCCAGTACTTC.

This clonotype was seen at least ten times. The chain carries TRBV7-2 and TRBJ2-5; tentative D call: TRBD1 (6 bases). V dropped 5 bases and J dropped 4 bases, with 20 bases sitting between them. CDR3 size: 16 residues. The germline gives CDR1 SGHTA, CDR2 FQGNSA. The CDR3 spells CASSLRGYGLGETQYF. The CDR3 nucleotides read TGTGCCAGCAGCCTAAGGGGGTATGGTTTAGGAGAGACCCAGTACTTC.

The chain links TRBV12-3 or TRBV12-4 to TRBJ2-1; 11 bases line up with TRBD2. With 5 bases clipped from V and 4 bases from J, the junction kept 7 bases outside the gene matches. This CDR3 is built from 16 residues. CDR3 in DNA: TGTGCCAGCAGTACCCGGACTAGCGGGTTTTACAATGAGCAGTTCTTC. The encoded protein is CASSTRTSGFYNEQFF.

This clonotype was seen more than once but under ten times. The J gene is TRBJ1-2, the V gene TRBV6-2 or TRBV6-3, with D possibly matching TRBD1 (6 bases). V dropped 1 base and J dropped 6 bases, with 6 bases sitting between them. The germline V gene has CDR1 MNHEY and CDR2 SVGEGT. The CDR3 covers 12 residues. The CDR3 loop reads CASSYWTDGYTF. CDR3 nucleotides: TGTGCCAGCAGTTACTGGACAGATGGCTACACCTTC.

This clonotype was detected a few times. J is TRBJ2-1 and V is TRBV21-1; the table gives TRBD2 as D, unverified against the DNA. TRBV21-1 is flagged as a pseudogene. The CDR3 contains 14 residues. Written as DNA, the CDR3 is TGTGCCAGCAAGGCGGGGGGGATTCGCAATGAGCAGTTCTTC. This translates into CASKAGGIRNEQFF.

CDR3 amino acids: CSALMGGYTF. The CDR3 DNA reads TGCAGTGCTTTAATGGGGGGCTACACCTTC. The chain carries TRBV29-1 and TRBJ1-2; D gene uncertain. The germline V gene encodes CDR1 SQVTM and CDR2 ANQGSEA. The CDR3 extends over 10 amino acids.

This clonotype was picked up a small number of times. This chain uses TRBV2 with TRBJ1-5; no reliable D call. The CDR3 length is 13 residues. From germline, CDR1 is SNHLY and CDR2 FYNNEI. V lost 5 bases, J lost 5 bases, and 10 bases lay in between. CDR3 DNA sequence: TGTGCCAGCAGTCCTGGACTCGATCAGCCCCAGCATTTT. It encodes CASSPGLDQPQHF.

This clonotype was seen many times. The gene calls are TRBV6-2 or TRBV6-3 and TRBJ2-7; D is possibly TRBD2 (6 bases). The CDR3 has 13 amino acids. The ends were cut back, 6 bases at V and 3 bases at J, with 12 bases in the middle. CDR1 is MNHEY, CDR2 SVGEGT, per germline. The CDR3 nucleotides read TGTGCCAGCAGCCCCGGGGGATACTACGAGCAGTACGTC. Translated: CASSPGGYYEQYV.

This clonotype was counted a few times. The chain recombines TRBV29-1 with TRBJ2-7; 9 nucleotides align to TRBD1. The CDR3 spans 13 residues. Unmatched junction bases numbered 6, after V lost 6 bases and J lost 3 bases. The germline V gene encodes CDR1 SQVTM and CDR2 ANQGSEA. CDR3 in DNA: TGCAGCGTCCGGGACAGGGAAAACTACGAGCAGTACTTC. It translates to CSVRDRENYEQYF.

The V call is TRBV20-1, the J call TRBJ2-3; 11 bases match TRBD2. There are 15 residues in the CDR3. The ends lost 4 bases at V and 1 base at J; junction bases unmatched: 4. Germline values: CDR1 DFQATT, CDR2 SNEGSKA (reference sequence). The CDR3 DNA sequence: TGCAGTGCTATCGGGACTAGCGGTGGCACAGATACGCAGTATTTT. Protein product: CSAIGTSGGTDTQYF.

This clonotype appeared a few times. The chain carries TRBV20-1 and TRBJ2-7, with a weak D call TRBD1 (6 bases). Germline V CDR1 and CDR2: DFQATT, SNEGSKA (reference sequence). The length of the CDR3 is 11 residues. Trimming pared 5 bases from V and 5 bases from J, leaving 10 bases between. CDR3 protein: CSAQGSDEQYF. CDR3 DNA: TGCAGTGCTCAGGGGTCCGACGAGCAGTACTTC.